This T cell receptor beta chain was sequenced for a study of cytomegalovirus exposure and HLA in healthy donors. With respect to this clone: What it binds is unknown.

The PCR ran on 60 Vbeta and 13 Jbeta primers. This table comes from immunoSEQ multiplex PCR, and its TCRdb copy is limited to in-frame clones, with some not included. The sample comprises about 130,000 clones, under 20% of which are singletons, and approximately 2.9% rests with the top ten. Healthy donors of bone marrow made up the group. V was trimmed by 5 bases and J by 0 bases, leaving 13 bases between them. This CDR3 has 14 residues. CDR1 and CDR2 from the germline V gene are SQVTM and ANQGSEA. General observations from the study: Certain indistinguishable V segments, among them TRBV6-2 and TRBV6-3, were excluded. As a later analysis showed, several of the most significant clusters appeared to be linked to common viral pathogens. Analysis was performed later, and it showed HLA-associated TCR beta chains to be more clonally expanded than equally common others.

The rearrangement joins TRBV29-1 to TRBJ1-1; a possible D gene is TRBD1 (6 bases). This sequence originates from a female donor in good health and CMV-seropositive. The material sequenced was PBMCs. Written as DNA, the CDR3 is TGCAGCGTTACCCGGACAGCCTTGAACACTGAAGCTTTCTTT. This sequence encodes CSVTRTALNTEAFF.